The clone carrying this TCR beta chain was detected only once. What it binds is not known. These data originate in a study of T cells in Graves' hyperthyroidism and ophthalmopathy. General study points: Expanded thyroid clonotypes (above 0.001) were mostly also found in blood.

It was RNA transcripts that yielded the amplified TCR beta CDR3 regions. Initially, a first-round RT-PCR of the TCR CDR3 employed the HTBI primer set. TCRdb ran MiXCR on the multiplex PCR reads and lists one entry per CDR3 protein. The sample includes about 480,000 distinct CDR3 sequences, approximately 22% of them seen just once. The CDR3 is 15 amino acids. Germline V gives CDR1 LNHDA, CDR2 SQIVND (reference sequence). The V segment lost 3 bases and the J segment 3 bases; nucleotides outside the gene matches: 5. Clinical Activity Scores of at least 3, NOSPECS grades of at least 4 and durations under 3 months characterized ophthalmopathy patients.

The receptor was isolated from a woman in her sixties or seventies with Graves' ophthalmopathy. The J gene is TRBJ1-5, the V gene TRBV19; 7 bases are shared with TRBD1. The sample consisted of blood. The CDR3 loop reads CASSMGGGANQPQHF. As DNA, the CDR3 is TGTGCCAGTAGTATGGGAGGGGGCGCCAATCAGCCCCAGCATTTT.